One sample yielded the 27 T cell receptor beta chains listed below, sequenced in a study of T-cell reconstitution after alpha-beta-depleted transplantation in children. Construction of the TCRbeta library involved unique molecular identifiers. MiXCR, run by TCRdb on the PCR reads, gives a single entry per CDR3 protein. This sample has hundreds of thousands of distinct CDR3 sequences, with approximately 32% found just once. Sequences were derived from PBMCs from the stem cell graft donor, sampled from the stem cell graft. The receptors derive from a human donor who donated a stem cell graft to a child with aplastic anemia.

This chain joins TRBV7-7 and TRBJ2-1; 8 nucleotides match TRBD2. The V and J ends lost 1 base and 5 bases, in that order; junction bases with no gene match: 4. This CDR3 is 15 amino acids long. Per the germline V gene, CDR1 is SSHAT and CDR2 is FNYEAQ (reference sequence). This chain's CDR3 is CASSLVLAVDNEQFF. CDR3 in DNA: TGTGCCAGCAGCTTAGTACTAGCGGTAGACAATGAGCAGTTCTTC.

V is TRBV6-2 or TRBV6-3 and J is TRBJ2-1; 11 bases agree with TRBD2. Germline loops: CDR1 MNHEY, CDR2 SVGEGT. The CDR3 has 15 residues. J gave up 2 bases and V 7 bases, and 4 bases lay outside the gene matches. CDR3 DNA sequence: TGTGCCAGCAACCCTAGCGGGAGGACCTACAATGAGCAGTTCTTC. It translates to CASNPSGRTYNEQFF.

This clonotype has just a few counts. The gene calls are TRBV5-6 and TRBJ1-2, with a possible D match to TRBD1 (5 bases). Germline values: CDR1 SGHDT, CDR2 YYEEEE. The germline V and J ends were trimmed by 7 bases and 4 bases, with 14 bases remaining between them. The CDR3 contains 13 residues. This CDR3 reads CASSPWGFYGYTF. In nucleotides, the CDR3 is TGTGCCAGCTCGCCGTGGGGGTTCTATGGCTACACCTTC.

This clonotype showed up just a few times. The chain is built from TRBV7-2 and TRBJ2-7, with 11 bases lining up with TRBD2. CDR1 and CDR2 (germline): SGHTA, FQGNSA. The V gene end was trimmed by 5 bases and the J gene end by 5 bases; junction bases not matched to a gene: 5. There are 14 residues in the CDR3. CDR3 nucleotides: TGTGCCAGCAGCCTACTAGCGGGAGTGGACGAGCAGTACTTC. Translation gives CASSLLAGVDEQYF.

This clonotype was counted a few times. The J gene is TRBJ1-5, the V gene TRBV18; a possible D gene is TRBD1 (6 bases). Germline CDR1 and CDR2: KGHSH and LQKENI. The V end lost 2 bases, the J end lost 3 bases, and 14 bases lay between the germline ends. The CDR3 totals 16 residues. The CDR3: CASSPEGGINNQPQHF. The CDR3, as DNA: TGTGCCAGCTCACCAGAGGGGGGGATCAACAATCAGCCCCAGCATTTT.

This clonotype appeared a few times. CDR3 DNA sequence: TGTGCCAGCAGCTTCCCCGGGAGCCTTCCTTTGGCAGATACGCAGTATTTT. Translating gives CASSFPGSLPLADTQYF. The J gene is TRBJ2-3, the V gene TRBV7-2, with D possibly TRBD2 on 6 matching bases. Trimming took off 3 bases at V and 4 bases at J, with 20 bases between the two ends. Germline CDR1 is SGHTA and CDR2 is FQGNSA. The CDR3 extends over 17 amino acids.

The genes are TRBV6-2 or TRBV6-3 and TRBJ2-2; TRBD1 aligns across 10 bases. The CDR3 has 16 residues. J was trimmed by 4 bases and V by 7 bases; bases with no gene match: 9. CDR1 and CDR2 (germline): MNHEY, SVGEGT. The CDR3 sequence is CASIRRTGGSTGELFF. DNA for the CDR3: TGTGCCAGCATTAGACGGACAGGGGGTAGCACCGGGGAGCTGTTTTTT.

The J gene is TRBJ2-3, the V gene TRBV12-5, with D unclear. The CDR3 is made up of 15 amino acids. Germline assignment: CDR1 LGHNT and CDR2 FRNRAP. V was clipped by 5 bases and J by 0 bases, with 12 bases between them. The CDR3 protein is CASGLRTASTDTQYF. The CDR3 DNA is TGTGCTAGTGGTCTCCGGACGGCTAGCACAGATACGCAGTATTTT.

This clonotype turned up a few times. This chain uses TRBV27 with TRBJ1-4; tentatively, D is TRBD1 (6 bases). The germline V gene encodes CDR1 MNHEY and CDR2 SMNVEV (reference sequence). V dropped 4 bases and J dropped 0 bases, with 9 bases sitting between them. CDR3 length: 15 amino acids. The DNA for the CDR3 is TGTGCCAGCAGTTCGGCAGGGGCAACTAATGAAAAACTGTTTTTT. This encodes CASSSAGATNEKLFF.

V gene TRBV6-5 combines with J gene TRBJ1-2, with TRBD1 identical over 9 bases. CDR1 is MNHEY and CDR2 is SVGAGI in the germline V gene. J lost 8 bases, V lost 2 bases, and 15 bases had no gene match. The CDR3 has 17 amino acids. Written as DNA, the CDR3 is TGTGCCAGCAGTTACCCGAAGACGCGGGACAGGGAGATAGGCTACACCTTC. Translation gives CASSYPKTRDREIGYTF.

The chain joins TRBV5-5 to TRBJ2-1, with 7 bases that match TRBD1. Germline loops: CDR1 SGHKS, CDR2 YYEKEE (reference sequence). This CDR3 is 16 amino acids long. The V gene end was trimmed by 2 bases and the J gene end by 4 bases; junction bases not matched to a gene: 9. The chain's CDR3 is CASSLIPTGPYNEQFF. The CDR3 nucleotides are TGTGCCAGCAGCTTAATCCCGACAGGGCCTTACAATGAGCAGTTCTTC.

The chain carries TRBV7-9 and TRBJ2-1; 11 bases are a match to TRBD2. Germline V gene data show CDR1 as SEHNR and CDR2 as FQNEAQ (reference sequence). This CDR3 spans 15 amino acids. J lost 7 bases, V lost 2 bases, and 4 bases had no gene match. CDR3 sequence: CASSLTSGSKNEQFF. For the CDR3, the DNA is TGTGCCAGCAGCTTAACTAGCGGGAGTAAGAATGAGCAGTTCTTC. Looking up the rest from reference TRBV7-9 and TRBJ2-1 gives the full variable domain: DTGVSQNPRHKITKRGQNVTFRCDPISEHNRLYWYRQTLGQGPEFLTYFQNEAQLEKSRLLSDRFSAERPKGSFSTLEIQRTEQGDSAMYLCASSLTSGSKNEQFFGPGTRLTVL.

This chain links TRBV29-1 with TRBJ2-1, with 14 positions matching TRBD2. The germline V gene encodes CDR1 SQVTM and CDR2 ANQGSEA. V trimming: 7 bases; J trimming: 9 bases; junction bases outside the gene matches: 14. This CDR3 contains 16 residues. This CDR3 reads CSARPGLAGVRGEQFF. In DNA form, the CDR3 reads TGCAGCGCCCGTCCGGGACTAGCGGGAGTAAGGGGTGAGCAGTTCTTC.

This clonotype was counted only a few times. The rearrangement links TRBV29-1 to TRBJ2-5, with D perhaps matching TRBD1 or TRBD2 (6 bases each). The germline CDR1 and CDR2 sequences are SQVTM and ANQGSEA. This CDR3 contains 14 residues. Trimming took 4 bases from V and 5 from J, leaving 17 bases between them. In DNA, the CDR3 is TGCAGCGTTGTTTGGGCAGGAGGGGGGGAGACCCAGTACTTC. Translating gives CSVVWAGGGETQYF. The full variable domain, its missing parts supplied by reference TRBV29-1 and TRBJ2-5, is SAVISQKPSRDICQRGTSLTIQCQVDSQVTMMFWYRQQPGQSLTLIATANQGSEATYESGFVIDKFPISRPNLTFSTLTVSNMSPEDSSIYLCSVVWAGGGETQYFGPGTRLLVL.

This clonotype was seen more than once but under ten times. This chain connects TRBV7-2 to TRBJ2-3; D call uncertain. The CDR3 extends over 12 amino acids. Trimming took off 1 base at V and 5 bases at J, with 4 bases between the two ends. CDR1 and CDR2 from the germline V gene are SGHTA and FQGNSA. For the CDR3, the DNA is TGTGCCAGCAGCTTAGATGTAGATACGCAGTATTTT. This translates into CASSLDVDTQYF.

The CDR3 region is CSARVDGRGRWETQYF. The CDR3 DNA reads as TGCAGTGCTAGAGTGGACGGGAGAGGGCGTTGGGAGACCCAGTACTTC. The chain joins TRBV20-1 to TRBJ2-5; possibly TRBD2 for D (6 bases). This CDR3 has 16 amino acids. Trimming left V 1 base short and J 5 bases short, with 20 bases between. Germline V gives CDR1 DFQATT, CDR2 SNEGSKA (reference sequence).

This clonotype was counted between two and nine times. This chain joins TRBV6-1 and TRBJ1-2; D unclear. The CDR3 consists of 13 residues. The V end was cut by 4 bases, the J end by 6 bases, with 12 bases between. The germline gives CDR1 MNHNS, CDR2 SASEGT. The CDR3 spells CASSGETTNGYTF. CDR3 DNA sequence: TGTGCCAGCAGTGGCGAGACGACAAATGGCTACACCTTC.

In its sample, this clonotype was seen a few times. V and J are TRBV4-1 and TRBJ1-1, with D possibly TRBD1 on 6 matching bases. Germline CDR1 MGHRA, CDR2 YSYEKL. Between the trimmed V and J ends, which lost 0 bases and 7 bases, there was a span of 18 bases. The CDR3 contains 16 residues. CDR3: CASSQDRLGGASEAFF. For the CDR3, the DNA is TGCGCCAGCAGCCAAGATCGGCTCGGGGGCGCGAGTGAAGCTTTCTTT.

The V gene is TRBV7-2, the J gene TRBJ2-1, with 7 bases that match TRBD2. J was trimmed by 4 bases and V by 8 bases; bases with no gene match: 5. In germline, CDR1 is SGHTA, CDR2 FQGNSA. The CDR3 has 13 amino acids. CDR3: CASRAGLYNEQFF. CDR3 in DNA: TGTGCCAGCCGAGCGGGGCTTTACAATGAGCAGTTCTTC.

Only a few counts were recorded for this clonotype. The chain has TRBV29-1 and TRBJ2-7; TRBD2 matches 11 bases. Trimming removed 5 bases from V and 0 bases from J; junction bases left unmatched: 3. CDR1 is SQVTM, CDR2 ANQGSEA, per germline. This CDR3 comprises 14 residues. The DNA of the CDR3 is TGCAGCGTTCTGGGACTAGCGGACTCCTACGAGCAGTACTTC. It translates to CSVLGLADSYEQYF.

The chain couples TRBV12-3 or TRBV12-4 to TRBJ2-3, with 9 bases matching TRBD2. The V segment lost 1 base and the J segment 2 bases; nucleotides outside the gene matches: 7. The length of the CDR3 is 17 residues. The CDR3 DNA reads TGTGCCAGCAGTTTAGGGGGACTAGCACTTCACACAGATACGCAGTATTTT. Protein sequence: CASSLGGLALHTDTQYF.

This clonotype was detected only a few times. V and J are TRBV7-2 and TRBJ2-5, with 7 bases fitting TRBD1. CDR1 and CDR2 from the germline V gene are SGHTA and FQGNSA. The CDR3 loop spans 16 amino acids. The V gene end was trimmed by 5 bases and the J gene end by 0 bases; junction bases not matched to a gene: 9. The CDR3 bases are TGTGCCAGCAGCCTAGTAGGGGGCTTTAACCAAGAGACCCAGTACTTC. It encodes CASSLVGGFNQETQYF.

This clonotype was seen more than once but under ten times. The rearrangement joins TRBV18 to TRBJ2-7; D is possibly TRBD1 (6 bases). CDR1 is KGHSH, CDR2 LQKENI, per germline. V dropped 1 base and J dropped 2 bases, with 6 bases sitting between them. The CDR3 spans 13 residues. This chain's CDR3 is CASSPRQAYEQYV. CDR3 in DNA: TGTGCCAGCTCACCACGACAGGCCTACGAGCAGTACGTC.

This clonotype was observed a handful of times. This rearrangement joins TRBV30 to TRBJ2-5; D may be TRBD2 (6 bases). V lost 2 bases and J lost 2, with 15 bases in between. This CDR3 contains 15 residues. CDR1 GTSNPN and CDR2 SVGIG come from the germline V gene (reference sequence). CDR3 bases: TGTGCCTGGAGTAAGCAGGGAGGCCTTCAAGAGACCCAGTACTTC. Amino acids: CAWSKQGGLQETQYF.

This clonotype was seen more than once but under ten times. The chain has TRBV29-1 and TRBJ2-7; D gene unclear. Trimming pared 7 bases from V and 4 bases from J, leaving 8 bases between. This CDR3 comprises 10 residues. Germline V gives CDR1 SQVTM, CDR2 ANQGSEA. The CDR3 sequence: CSGRCYEQYV. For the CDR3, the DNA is TGCAGCGGGCGGTGTTACGAGCAGTACGTC.

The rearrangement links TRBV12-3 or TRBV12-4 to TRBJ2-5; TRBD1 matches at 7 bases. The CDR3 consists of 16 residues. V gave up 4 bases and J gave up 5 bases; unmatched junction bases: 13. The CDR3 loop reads CASSSPPGQSTETQYF. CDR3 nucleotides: TGTGCCAGCAGTTCCCCCCCGGGACAGTCCACTGAGACCCAGTACTTC.

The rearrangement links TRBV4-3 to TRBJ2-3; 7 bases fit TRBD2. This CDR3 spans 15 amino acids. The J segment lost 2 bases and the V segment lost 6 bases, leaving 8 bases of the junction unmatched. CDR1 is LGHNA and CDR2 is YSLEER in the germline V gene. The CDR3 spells CASRPGGFATDTQYF. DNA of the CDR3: TGCGCCAGCAGACCCGGGGGGTTCGCCACAGATACGCAGTATTTT.